This T cell receptor (beta chain) comes out of a study of cytomegalovirus exposure and HLA in healthy donors. At the level of the study: Within an early data release were 65 million to 90 million unique TCRs drawn from HLA-typed donors. Findings and limits, study-wide: In a later analysis, most CMV-associated TCR beta chains appeared HLA-restricted. Sequencing depth across donors, presence/absence analyses assumed, was roughly uniform.

Notes on this clone: As yet, its antigen is unknown.

This CDR3 has 14 amino acids. In germline, CDR1 is SGHVS, CDR2 FNYEAQ. Trimming took 1 base from V and 5 from J, leaving 11 bases between them. In the PCR, 60 Vbeta and 13 Jbeta primers were used. This table comes from immunoSEQ multiplex PCR, and its TCRdb copy is limited to in-frame clones, with some not included. The table shows 100,000 to 150,000 clones, with roughly 81% occurring only once. The receptor comes from a woman aged 25-40 years in good health and CMV-seronegative. The source material was PBMCs. The chain carries TRBV7-6 and TRBJ2-5; D is possibly TRBD2 (6 bases). The CDR3 DNA reads as TGTGCCAGCAGCTTAGTTGGCGCGGGGGAGACCCAGTACTTC. Its protein is CASSLVGAGETQYF. The complete variable domain, with remaining parts taken from reference TRBV7-6 and TRBJ2-5, reads GAGVSQSPRYKVTKRGQDVALRCDPISGHVSLYWYRQALGQGPEFLTYFNYEAQQDKSGLPNDRFSAERPEGSISTLTIQRTEQRDSAMYRCASSLVGAGETQYFGPGTRLLVL.